These 7 T cell receptor beta chains were sequenced from one sample in a study of OX40 agonist ivuxolimab in advanced cancers. TCRdb keeps only in-frame clones here, not all; method: immunoSEQ multiplex PCR. In the table there are tens of thousands of clones, 75% to 90% of which are singletons. The starting material was CD4+ or CD8+ T cells sorted from blood, obtained in a trial of the OX40 agonist ivuxolimab. Receptors were obtained from an adult with an advanced solid tumor such as melanoma, head and neck, liver or kidney cancer.

The chain combines TRBV6-1 with TRBJ1-1; tentatively, D is TRBD1 (5 bases). The germline V gene encodes CDR1 MNHNS and CDR2 SASEGT. Between the trimmed V and J ends, which lost 6 bases and 0 bases, there was a span of 14 bases. The CDR3 has 15 residues. As DNA, the CDR3 is TGTGCCAGCAGCTCGAGACAGTACATGAACACTGAAGCTTTCTTT. It codes for CASSSRQYMNTEAFF.

The chain links TRBV30 to TRBJ1-3; D possibly corresponds to TRBD1 (6 bases). Germline loops: CDR1 GTSNPN, CDR2 SVGIG (reference sequence). Trimming removed 1 base from V and 0 bases from J, with 10 bases in between. This CDR3 comprises 15 residues. CDR3 in amino acids: CAWSDRQASGNTIYF. The CDR3 coding sequence is TGTGCCTGGAGTGACCGACAGGCCTCTGGAAACACCATATATTTT. Together with reference TRBV30 and TRBJ1-3, the CDR3 gives the full variable domain: SQTIHQWPATLVQPVGSPLSLECTVEGTSNPNLYWYRQAAGRGLQLLFYSVGIGQISSEVPQNLSASRPQDRQFILSSKKLLLSDSGFYLCAWSDRQASGNTIYFGEGSWLTVV.

This clone was observed a handful of times. V usage is TRBV18 and J usage is TRBJ2-7, with 9 bases lining up with TRBD1. Germline V gene data show CDR1 as KGHSH and CDR2 as LQKENI. V was clipped by 6 bases and J by 2 bases; unmatched bases: 5. The CDR3 has 14 residues. The CDR3 DNA reads as TGTGCCAGCTCCCAGAGACAGGGGGCCTACGAGCAGTACTTC. It is translated as CASSQRQGAYEQYF.

The chain joins TRBV25-1 to TRBJ1-1, with no clear D. V lost 0 bases to trimming and J lost 2 bases, with 7 bases between them. CDR1 MGHDK and CDR2 SYGVNS come from the germline V gene. The CDR3 runs 14 residues. In DNA, the CDR3 is TGTGCCAGCAGTGAATATGGGCAAAACACTGAAGCTTTCTTT. This encodes CASSEYGQNTEAFF.

This clone was recorded only once. V usage is TRBV5-1 and J usage is TRBJ2-3; 11 nucleotides agree with TRBD2. Trimming took 0 bases from V and 6 from J; bases not matched to a gene: 3. CDR1 SGHRS and CDR2 YFSETQ come from the germline V gene. The CDR3 has 15 residues. CDR3 sequence: CASSLVAGGLDTQYF. CDR3 nucleotides: TGCGCCAGCAGCTTGGTAGCGGGAGGGCTCGATACGCAGTATTTT.

The chain joins TRBV6-1 to TRBJ1-2; D remains ambiguous. CDR3 size: 13 residues. The germline V and J ends were trimmed by 2 bases and 0 bases, with 4 bases remaining between them. Germline V gene data show CDR1 as MNHNS and CDR2 as SASEGT. The CDR3 protein is CASSEMANYGYTF. CDR3 DNA sequence: TGTGCCAGCAGTGAAATGGCTAACTATGGCTACACCTTC.

The chain carries TRBV2 and TRBJ2-1, with 10 bases identical to TRBD2. The CDR3 runs to 16 residues. CDR1 is SNHLY, CDR2 FYNNEI, per germline. V lost 5 bases and J lost 2; bases outside the gene matches: 6. CDR3 amino acids: CASSPRTSGAYNEQFF. CDR3 sequence (DNA): TGTGCCAGCAGTCCCCGGACTAGCGGAGCCTACAATGAGCAGTTCTTC.